These 29 T cell receptor beta chains were all obtained from the same sample, sequenced in a study of T cells in Graves' hyperthyroidism and ophthalmopathy. TCR beta CDR3 sequences were amplified from RNA transcripts. A set of HTBI primers served as the primers for a first-round RT-PCR of the TCR CDR3. MiXCR was run by TCRdb on the multiplex PCR reads, yielding one entry per CDR3 protein. The sample shows 500,000 to 550,000 distinct CDR3 sequences, roughly 20% of them seen only once. Material for sequencing was blood. These receptors were taken from a man between 18 and 29 years old with Graves' hyperthyroidism.

This clonotype was counted ten times or more. The CDR3 coding sequence is TGTGCCAGCAGTTTATCCCCATCCTACGAGCAGTACTTC. This codes for CASSLSPSYEQYF. This chain connects TRBV27 to TRBJ2-7; D is unclear. CDR1 and CDR2 from the germline V gene are MNHEY and SMNVEV (reference sequence). The V end was cut by 0 bases, the J end by 1 base, with 4 bases between. The CDR3 extends over 13 amino acids.

V usage is TRBV28 and J usage is TRBJ2-5; 8 nucleotides match TRBD2. Trimming at V came to 6 bases and at J to 1 base, leaving 10 bases not matched to a gene. The CDR3 contains 16 residues. Per the germline V gene, CDR1 is MDHEN and CDR2 is SYDVKM. The CDR3 is CASRPLAGPTQETQYF. In DNA, the CDR3 is TGTGCCAGCAGACCGTTAGCGGGACCAACCCAAGAGACCCAGTACTTC.

This clonotype was counted at least ten times. This chain uses TRBV9 with TRBJ2-7; TRBD2 aligns across 11 bases. Trimming removed 4 bases from V and 8 bases from J; junction bases left unmatched: 8. CDR3 length: 14 amino acids. Germline CDR1 and CDR2: SGDLS and YYNGEE. The CDR3 reads CASSPSGGQEQQYF. CDR3 sequence (DNA): TGTGCCAGCAGCCCTAGCGGGGGGCAAGAGCAGCAGTACTTC.

This clonotype was picked up many times. This chain uses TRBV29-1 with TRBJ1-2; 12 nucleotides agree with TRBD1. Trimming took 8 bases from V and 7 from J; bases not matched to a gene: 8. Germline assignment: CDR1 SQVTM and CDR2 ANQGSEA. The length of the CDR3 is 13 residues. In DNA, the CDR3 is TGCAGCATCCGGGACAGGGGGCTTAGTGGCTACACCTTC. Translating it yields CSIRDRGLSGYTF.

This clonotype was counted many times. The chain links TRBV29-1 to TRBJ1-3; D call uncertain. This CDR3 has 15 residues. Trimming pared 0 bases from V and 0 bases from J, leaving 9 bases between. Germline assignment: CDR1 SQVTM and CDR2 ANQGSEA. CDR3 sequence: CSVEDDRSSGNTIYF. The CDR3 region has the DNA TGCAGCGTTGAAGACGACCGCAGCTCTGGAAACACCATATATTTT.

Ten or more counts support this clonotype. The rearrangement links TRBV9 to TRBJ1-1; D uncertain. Germline values: CDR1 SGDLS, CDR2 YYNGEE. V lost 3 bases and J lost 4, with 13 bases in between. The CDR3 extends over 14 amino acids. The CDR3 DNA reads as TGTGCCAGCAGCGCTAGAGACGGACTCACTGAAGCTTTCTTT. This encodes CASSARDGLTEAFF.

This clonotype was counted between two and nine times. V usage is TRBV3-1 and J usage is TRBJ1-5; D uncertain. This CDR3 spans 14 amino acids. V lost 8 bases to trimming and J lost 5 bases, with 16 bases between them. Germline CDR1 and CDR2: LGHDT and YNNKEL (reference sequence). The CDR3 DNA reads as TGTGCCAGCTCCCCCCGGTCCATCTATCAGCCCCAGCATTTT. This codes for CASSPRSIYQPQHF.

This clonotype was counted a few times. CDR3 coding DNA: TGTGCCAGCAGTGCTACAAGTACTAGCGGAGTCTACGAGCAGTACTTC. Translating gives CASSATSTSGVYEQYF. This chain connects TRBV6-1 to TRBJ2-7; 8 bases agree with TRBD2. Per the germline V gene, CDR1 is MNHNS and CDR2 is SASEGT. V gave up 4 bases and J gave up 3 bases; unmatched junction bases: 11. This CDR3 comprises 16 residues.

V and J are TRBV12-3 or TRBV12-4 and TRBJ2-5; tentatively, D is TRBD1 (5 bases). The ends were cut back, 8 bases at V and 5 bases at J, with 15 bases in the middle. CDR3 length equals 13 residues. CDR3 nucleotide sequence: TGTGCCAGCGGTTATACGGACACGGAGACCCAGTACTTC. Protein sequence: CASGYTDTETQYF.

CDR3 in amino acids: CASSPRDRGRETQYF. The CDR3, as DNA: TGTGCCAGCAGCCCCAGGGACAGGGGTCGAGAGACCCAGTACTTC. The rearrangement uses TRBV7-8 and TRBJ2-5; 10 bases agree with TRBD1. Germline CDR1 is SGHVS and CDR2 is FQNEAQ. V lost 5 bases to trimming and J lost 4 bases; unmatched junction nucleotides: 7. The CDR3 covers 15 residues.

This clonotype was counted ten times or more. The CDR3 DNA follows: TGTGCCAGCAGTGAAAGGGCTAGGAACACTGAAGCTTTCTTT. This codes for CASSERARNTEAFF. This rearrangement joins TRBV25-1 to TRBJ1-1; no clear D. V shed 2 bases and J shed 1 base, with 8 bases lying between them. Germline V gives CDR1 MGHDK, CDR2 SYGVNS. This CDR3 is 14 amino acids long.

This clonotype has ten or more counts. The chain links TRBV20-1 to TRBJ2-7; 10 bases are shared with TRBD2. The CDR3 runs 13 residues. Trimming took 5 bases from V and 6 from J; bases not matched to a gene: 7. CDR1 DFQATT and CDR2 SNEGSKA come from the germline V gene (reference sequence). The DNA of the CDR3 is TGCAGTGCTGCGGCTAGCGGGGGTAGCGAGCAGTACTTC. This sequence encodes CSAAASGGSEQYF.

There are a few counts of this clonotype. This chain connects TRBV7-9 to TRBJ2-7; 7 bases match TRBD2. Germline assignment: CDR1 SEHNR and CDR2 FQNEAQ (reference sequence). The CDR3 loop spans 14 amino acids. Trimming took 1 base from V and 2 from J; bases not matched to a gene: 2. The CDR3 DNA reads TGTGCCAGCAGCTTAGGGGCGGGGGCCTACGAGCAGTACTTC. Translated, it gives CASSLGAGAYEQYF.

There are many counts of this clonotype. The chain is built from TRBV28 and TRBJ1-1; tentative D call: TRBD1 (6 bases). From germline, CDR1 is MDHEN and CDR2 SYDVKM. CDR3 length: 16 residues. V was trimmed by 2 bases and J by 0 bases, leaving 13 bases between them. The CDR3 DNA reads as TGTGCCAGCAGTTTACACGGGGGACAACTGAACACTGAAGCTTTCTTT. It specifies CASSLHGGQLNTEAFF.

About this clonotype: A junction boundary mismatches the germline segment, possibly from a read error. The J gene is TRBJ1-2, the V gene TRBV6-5; D gene ambiguous. The CDR3 consists of 13 residues. CDR1 and CDR2 from the germline V gene are MNHEY and SVGAGI. CDR3 region: CAGSYNYIYGYTF. The CDR3 DNA is TGTGCCGGCAGTTACAACTATATCTATGGCTACACCTTC.

There are many counts of this clonotype. CDR3 amino acids: CASSEARGTEAFF. The CDR3 DNA sequence: TGTGCCAGCAGTGAAGCGCGGGGGACTGAAGCTTTCTTT. The J gene is TRBJ1-1, the V gene TRBV6-1; the D gene is possibly TRBD1 (5 bases). Germline CDR1 reads MNHNS; CDR2 reads SASEGT. The CDR3 has 13 amino acids. Trimming left V 0 bases short and J 5 bases short, with 7 bases between.

This clonotype has a count of ten or more. V usage is TRBV19 and J usage is TRBJ2-2, with 9 bases fitting TRBD1. The CDR3 is made up of 19 amino acids. Germline values: CDR1 LNHDA, CDR2 SQIVND (reference sequence). Losses at the gene ends were 2 bases for V and 7 bases for J; bases not matched to a gene: 17. In nucleotides, the CDR3 is TGTGCCAGTAGTATAAATAACGAAGGACAGGGGATGTTTGGCGGGGAGCTGTTTTTT. Protein product: CASSINNEGQGMFGGELFF.

This clonotype was observed at least ten times. The gene calls are TRBV19 and TRBJ2-5, with a weak D call TRBD1 (5 bases). The V gene's germline CDR1 is LNHDA and CDR2 SQIVND (reference sequence). The V end was cut by 3 bases, the J end by 7 bases, with 12 bases between. The CDR3 totals 13 residues. The CDR3 loop is CASSIGAEGTQYF. For the CDR3, the DNA is TGTGCCAGTAGTATTGGGGCAGAAGGGACCCAGTACTTC.

This clonotype has a count of ten or more. This chain joins TRBV6-5 and TRBJ1-2, with D perhaps matching TRBD1 (5 bases). There are 13 residues in the CDR3. Germline CDR1 is MNHEY and CDR2 is SVGAGI. V lost 0 bases to trimming and J lost 10 bases, with 12 bases between them. The CDR3 reads CASSYSRGNDYTF. The CDR3 DNA sequence: TGTGCCAGCAGTTACTCCCGGGGGAACGACTACACCTTC.

Many counts were recorded for this clonotype. V gene TRBV2 combines with J gene TRBJ1-5, with no clear D. Germline CDR1 and CDR2: SNHLY and FYNNEI. This CDR3 comprises 16 residues. Trimming removed 3 bases from V and 0 bases from J, with 12 bases in between. The CDR3 DNA sequence: TGTGCCAGCAGTGAGGGCAGCTATTATAGCAATCAGCCCCAGCATTTT. Protein: CASSEGSYYSNQPQHF.

V and J are TRBV5-1 and TRBJ1-2, with 7 bases matching TRBD1. Per germline, CDR1 SGHRS and CDR2 YFSETQ. Germline trimming cut 6 bases from V and 4 bases from J; bases unmatched to any gene: 9. The CDR3 sequence is 14 residues long. CDR3 coding DNA: TGCGCCAGCACCCAGGGGGGACAGTCCTATGGCTACACCTTC. Its translation: CASTQGGQSYGYTF. Using reference TRBV5-1 and TRBJ1-2 for the parts outside the CDR3, the full variable domain is KAGVTQTPRYLIKTRGQQVTLSCSPISGHRSVSWYQQTPGQGLQFLFEYFSETQRNKGNFPGRFSGRQFSNSRSEMNVSTLELGDSALYLCASTQGGQSYGYTFGSGTRLTVV.

This clonotype showed up many times. This chain's CDR3 is CASSYGLAGIQYF. DNA of the CDR3: TGTGCCAGCAGTTACGGACTAGCGGGGATACAGTATTTT. The chain recombines TRBV12-3 or TRBV12-4 with TRBJ2-3, with TRBD2 identical over 12 bases. The CDR3 runs 13 residues. The ends lost 4 bases at V and 12 bases at J; junction bases unmatched: 5.

This clonotype was seen ten or more times. This chain uses TRBV5-1 with TRBJ1-2; the match to TRBD1 covers 7 bases. Germline V gives CDR1 SGHRS, CDR2 YFSETQ. This CDR3 has 15 residues. With 0 bases clipped from V and 4 bases from J, the junction kept 6 bases outside the gene matches. CDR3 in amino acids: CASSLGPGQTYGYTF. The CDR3 coding sequence is TGCGCCAGCAGCTTGGGGCCGGGACAGACCTATGGCTACACCTTC. The whole variable domain, remainder taken from reference TRBV5-1 and TRBJ1-2, is KAGVTQTPRYLIKTRGQQVTLSCSPISGHRSVSWYQQTPGQGLQFLFEYFSETQRNKGNFPGRFSGRQFSNSRSEMNVSTLELGDSALYLCASSLGPGQTYGYTFGSGTRLTVV.

Many counts were recorded for this clonotype. V and J are TRBV20-1 and TRBJ1-3; TRBD1 might be the D (5 bases). The CDR3 contains 13 residues. V lost 5 bases to trimming and J lost 0 bases, with 8 bases between them. Germline lookup yields CDR1 DFQATT and CDR2 SNEGSKA (reference sequence). The CDR3 sequence is CSASGSSGNTIYF. In nucleotides, the CDR3 is TGCAGTGCTTCAGGGAGCTCTGGAAACACCATATATTTT.

In this sample, this clonotype turned up many times. The chain recombines TRBV11-2 with TRBJ2-5; a weak D match, TRBD2 (6 bases). Germline V gene sequence: CDR1 SGHAT, CDR2 FQNNGV. Trimming cost V 3 bases and J 5 bases, with 19 bases left between them. This CDR3 has 16 amino acids. The CDR3 protein is CASSFRLESGVETQYF. The DNA for the CDR3 is TGTGCCAGCAGCTTCCGACTAGAATCGGGGGTGGAGACCCAGTACTTC.

Many counts were recorded for this clonotype. V and J are TRBV20-1 and TRBJ2-7, with 12 bases that match TRBD2. The germline CDR1 and CDR2 sequences are DFQATT and SNEGSKA (reference sequence). Germline trimming cut 4 bases from V and 7 bases from J; bases unmatched to any gene: 8. The CDR3 consists of 14 residues. CDR3 coding DNA: TGCAGTGCTACTAGCGGGGGGGGTCCTTGGGAGCAGTACTTC. This codes for CSATSGGGPWEQYF.

This rearrangement joins TRBV12-3 or TRBV12-4 to TRBJ1-1; no reliable D call. V was clipped by 8 bases and J by 3 bases, with 16 bases between them. The CDR3 is 14 amino acids. In nucleotides, the CDR3 is TGTGCCAGCGGCCCGGACTCAAGGGACACTGAAGCTTTCTTT. The encoded protein is CASGPDSRDTEAFF.

This clonotype was counted many times. The V gene is TRBV24-1, the J gene TRBJ1-5; D may be TRBD1 (5 bases). This CDR3 comprises 14 residues. Trimming took off 9 bases at V and 1 base at J, with 12 bases between the two ends. Germline assignment: CDR1 KGHDR and CDR2 SFDVKD. The CDR3, as DNA: TGTGCCACCGGAGTAGGGGCGAGCAATCAGCCCCAGCATTTT. Residues: CATGVGASNQPQHF.

This clonotype was observed many times. This chain links TRBV11-1 with TRBJ1-1; D remains ambiguous. CDR3 size: 17 residues. CDR1 SGHAT and CDR2 FQDESV come from the germline V gene (reference sequence). Trimming stripped 0 bases from V and 1 base from J, with 15 bases between. The CDR3 reads CASSLARIAGRNTEAFF. The DNA of the CDR3 is TGTGCCAGCAGCTTAGCCCGTATTGCGGGTCGGAACACTGAAGCTTTCTTT.